The following is a T cell receptor beta chain sequence with its context. Other DNA sequences within the sample encode an identical CDR3. Assay used: immunoSEQ multiplex PCR; TCRdb lists only in-frame clones, some missing. The table has roughly 450,000 clones, 75% to 95% seen once. The sample is drawn from a study of control samples from healthy donors and cancer patients. V lost 3 bases, J lost 1 base, and 7 bases lay in between. CDR3 size: 13 residues. Germline V gene data show CDR1 as LNHNV and CDR2 as YYDKDF (reference sequence). The rearrangement links TRBV15 to TRBJ2-7; no clear D. The sample consisted of PBMCs. The receptor comes from a man aged 35 to 55 with head and neck cancer. This CDR3 is CATSREGSYEQYF. The CDR3 region has the DNA TGTGCCACCAGCAGGGAAGGATCCTACGAGCAGTACTTC.